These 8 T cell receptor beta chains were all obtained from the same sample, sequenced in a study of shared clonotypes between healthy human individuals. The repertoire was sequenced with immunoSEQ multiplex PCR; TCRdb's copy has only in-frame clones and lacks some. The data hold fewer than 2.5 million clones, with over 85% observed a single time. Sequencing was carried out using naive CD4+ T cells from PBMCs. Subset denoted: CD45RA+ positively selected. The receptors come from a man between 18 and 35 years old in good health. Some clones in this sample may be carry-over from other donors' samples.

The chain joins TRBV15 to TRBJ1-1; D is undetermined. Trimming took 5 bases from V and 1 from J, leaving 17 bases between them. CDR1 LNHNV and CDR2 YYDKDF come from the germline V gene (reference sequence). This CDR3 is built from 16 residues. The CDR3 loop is CATSQIRGAANTEAFF. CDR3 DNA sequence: TGTGCCACCAGCCAGATCCGAGGAGCGGCGAACACTGAAGCTTTCTTT.

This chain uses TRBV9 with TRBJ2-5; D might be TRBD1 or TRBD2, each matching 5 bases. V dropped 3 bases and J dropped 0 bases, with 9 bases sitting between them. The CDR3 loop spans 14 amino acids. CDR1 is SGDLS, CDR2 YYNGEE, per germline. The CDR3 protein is CASSAGAHQETQYF. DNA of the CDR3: TGTGCCAGCAGCGCCGGGGCGCACCAAGAGACCCAGTACTTC. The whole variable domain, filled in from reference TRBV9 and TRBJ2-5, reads DSGVTQTPKHLITATGQRVTLRCSPRSGDLSVYWYQQSLDQGLQFLIQYYNGEERAKGNILERFSAQQFPDLHSELNLSSLELGDSALYFCASSAGAHQETQYFGPGTRLLVL.

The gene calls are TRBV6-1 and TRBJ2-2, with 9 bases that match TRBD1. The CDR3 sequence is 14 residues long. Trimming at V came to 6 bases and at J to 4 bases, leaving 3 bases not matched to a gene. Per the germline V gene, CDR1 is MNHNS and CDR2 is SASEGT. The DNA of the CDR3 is TGTGCCAGCAGCGCGGGACAGGGCACCGGGGAGCTGTTTTTT. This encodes CASSAGQGTGELFF.

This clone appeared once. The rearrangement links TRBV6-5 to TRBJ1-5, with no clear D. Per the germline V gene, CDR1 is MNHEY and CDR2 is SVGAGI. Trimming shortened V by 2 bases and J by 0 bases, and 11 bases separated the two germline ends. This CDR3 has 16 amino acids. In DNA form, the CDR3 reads TGTGCCAGCAGTTACCCCACTGGGTATAGCAATCAGCCCCAGCATTTT. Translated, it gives CASSYPTGYSNQPQHF.

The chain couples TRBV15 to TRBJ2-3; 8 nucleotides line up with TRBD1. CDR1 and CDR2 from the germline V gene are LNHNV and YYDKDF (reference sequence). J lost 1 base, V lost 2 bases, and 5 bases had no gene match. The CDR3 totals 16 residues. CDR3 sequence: CATSRQGARGTDTQYF. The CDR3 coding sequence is TGTGCCACCAGCAGACAGGGGGCTCGAGGCACAGATACGCAGTATTTT.

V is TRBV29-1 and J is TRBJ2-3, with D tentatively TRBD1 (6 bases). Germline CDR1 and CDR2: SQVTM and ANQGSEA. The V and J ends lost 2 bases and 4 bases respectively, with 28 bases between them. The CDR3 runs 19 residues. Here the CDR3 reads CSVESQGLQGYMRADTQYF. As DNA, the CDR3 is TGCAGCGTTGAATCCCAGGGGTTACAGGGCTACATGAGGGCAGATACGCAGTATTTT.

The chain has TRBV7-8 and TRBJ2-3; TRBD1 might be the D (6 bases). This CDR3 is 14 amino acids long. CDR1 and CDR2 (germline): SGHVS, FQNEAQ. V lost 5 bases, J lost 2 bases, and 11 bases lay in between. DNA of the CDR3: TGTGCCAGCAGCCCAACAGGGTCCACAGATACGCAGTATTTT. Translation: CASSPTGSTDTQYF.

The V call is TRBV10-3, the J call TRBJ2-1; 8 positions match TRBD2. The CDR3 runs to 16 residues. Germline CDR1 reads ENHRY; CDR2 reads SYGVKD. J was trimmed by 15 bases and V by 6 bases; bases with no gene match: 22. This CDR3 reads CAISPGLAGAPGHAFF. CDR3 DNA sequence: TGTGCCATCAGCCCTGGACTAGCTGGGGCCCCCGGTCACGCGTTCTTC.